The 25 T cell receptor beta chains below were found in one sample sequenced in a study of T cells in Graves' hyperthyroidism and ophthalmopathy (dated 2019 in TCRdb). The method was multiplex PCR. TCRdb records Illumina HiSeq 2000 as the sequencer. TCR beta CDR3 regions were amplified from RNA transcripts. For the first round of RT-PCR on the TCR CDR3, the HTBI primer set was used together with the Qiagen OneStep RT-PCR kit. TCRdb reworked the public reads: Q25 trimming with fastp, MiXCR clone assembly, productive beta chains retained. Every distinct CDR3 protein forms one entry, paired with its most common genes and DNA. This sample holds approximately 370,000 distinct CDR3 sequences; approximately 18% were observed only once. Together, the top ten hold about a third of the sample. Sequenced: blood. These receptors all stem from a woman in her twenties or thirties with Graves' hyperthyroidism that later progressed to Graves' ophthalmopathy.

This clonotype has ten or more counts. The chain is built from TRBV20-1 and TRBJ1-2; TRBD1 might be the D (6 bases). Germline-derived CDR1 and CDR2 are DFQATT and SNEGSKA (reference sequence). The germline V and J ends were trimmed by 5 bases and 3 bases, with 22 bases remaining between them. The CDR3 is 16 amino acids. CDR3 nucleotides: TGCAGTGCTCCATACGCAGGGGTGGAGAACGACTATGGCTACACCTTC. Its protein is CSAPYAGVENDYGYTF.

This clonotype was seen repeatedly, ten times or more. The CDR3 protein is CAWSPQDRGFNSPLHF. Written as DNA, the CDR3 is TGTGCCTGGAGCCCTCAGGACAGGGGCTTCAATTCACCCCTCCACTTT. The rearrangement uses TRBV30 and TRBJ1-6, with 9 positions matching TRBD1. The trim removed 3 bases at V and 7 bases at J, leaving 10 bases unmatched. Germline V gene sequence: CDR1 GTSNPN, CDR2 SVGIG (reference sequence). The CDR3 spans 16 residues.

This clonotype has at least ten counts. The rearrangement uses TRBV6-8 and TRBJ2-3; tentatively, D is TRBD2 (5 bases). CDR1 MNHGY and CDR2 SAAAGT come from the germline V gene. The CDR3 loop spans 14 amino acids. V gave up 6 bases and J gave up 2 bases, with 12 bases separating them. In DNA form, the CDR3 reads TGTGCCAGCAGGATTACTAGTTCCACAGATACGCAGTATTTT. It codes for CASRITSSTDTQYF.

As to this clonotype: A read error may explain this, as a much larger clone is one base away. The chain uses TRBV6-5 and TRBJ2-2; D is possibly TRBD1 (6 bases). This CDR3 has 14 residues. V was trimmed by 3 bases and J by 4 bases, leaving 9 bases between them. Per the germline V gene, CDR1 is MNHEY and CDR2 is SVGAGI. The DNA of the CDR3 is TGTGCCAGCAGTTATCAGGGGACCACCGGGGAGCTGTTTTTT. Translation gives CASSYQGTTGELFF.

This clonotype was counted at least ten times. The chain combines TRBV4-2 with TRBJ2-7, with 7 nucleotides matching TRBD1. The CDR3 loop spans 16 amino acids. Looked up from germline, CDR1 is LGHNA and CDR2 is YNFKEQ. Losses at the gene ends were 0 bases for V and 2 bases for J; bases not matched to a gene: 7. The CDR3 DNA sequence: TGTGCCAGCAGCCAAGAGCCGGGACAGCAAGCCTACGAGCAGTACTTC. Its translation is CASSQEPGQQAYEQYF.

This rearrangement joins TRBV19 to TRBJ2-7; D is perhaps TRBD1 (5 bases). This CDR3 is built from 13 residues. CDR1 and CDR2 (germline): LNHDA, SQIVND (reference sequence). V was shortened by 4 bases and J by 2 bases, with 9 bases between the two germline ends. CDR3 loop: CASSNQGAYEQYF. The CDR3 coding sequence is TGTGCCAGTAGTAATCAGGGCGCCTACGAGCAGTACTTC. Combining the CDR3 with reference TRBV19 and TRBJ2-7 gives the whole variable domain DGGITQSPKYLFRKEGQNVTLSCEQNLNHDAMYWYRQDPGQGLRLIYYSQIVNDFQKGDIAEGYSVSREKKESFPLTVTSAQKNPTAFYLCASSNQGAYEQYFGPGTRLTVT.

This clonotype was picked up many times. The chain employs TRBV10-3 and TRBJ2-4; D gene ambiguous. This CDR3 contains 16 residues. Per the germline V gene, CDR1 is ENHRY and CDR2 is SYGVKD. V gave up 0 bases and J gave up 6 bases, with 15 bases separating them. CDR3 in amino acids: CAISESRTVPVNIQYF. The CDR3 DNA follows: TGTGCCATCAGTGAGTCGAGGACCGTCCCCGTAAACATTCAGTACTTC.

This clonotype came up many times. The chain recombines TRBV28 with TRBJ1-2, with a possible D match to TRBD1 (6 bases). Germline-derived CDR1 and CDR2 are MDHEN and SYDVKM. This CDR3 contains 21 residues. V was cut by 4 bases and J by 0 bases, with 30 bases left in between. This CDR3 is CASSSPPYGLGQKLSNYGYTF. The DNA for the CDR3 is TGTGCCAGCAGTTCCCCCCCCTATGGCCTCGGACAGAAACTATCTAACTATGGCTACACCTTC.

The CDR3 spells CASSPLGDTEAFF. The CDR3, as DNA: TGTGCCAGCTCACCTCTGGGAGACACTGAAGCTTTCTTT. V is TRBV18 and J is TRBJ1-1, with unresolved D. V was clipped by 3 bases and J by 3 bases, with 8 bases between them. This CDR3 has 13 amino acids. CDR1 and CDR2 (germline): KGHSH, LQKENI.

This clonotype was counted ten times or more. V and J are TRBV28 and TRBJ2-3, with unresolved D. This CDR3 has 16 residues. The germline gives CDR1 MDHEN, CDR2 SYDVKM. The germline V and J ends were trimmed by 5 bases and 0 bases, with 15 bases remaining between them. The CDR3 DNA follows: TGTGCCAGCAGTATACCTAACAGCCCTAGCACAGATACGCAGTATTTT. Translated, it gives CASSIPNSPSTDTQYF.

This clonotype came up a few times. This clone may be a read error of a much larger clone one base away. This rearrangement joins TRBV2 to TRBJ1-4, with D tentatively TRBD1 (5 bases). Looked up from germline, CDR1 is SNHLY and CDR2 is FYNNEI. This CDR3 contains 16 residues. The CDR3 DNA reads TGTGCCAGCCTTAACGCTAGTCGAGGGGCGAATGAAAAACCGTTTTTT. Protein sequence: CASLNASRGANEKPFF.

In the case of this clonotype: A much more abundant neighbour one base away suggests this may be a read error. The chain has TRBV2 and TRBJ2-4; D is perhaps TRBD1 or TRBD2 (5 bases each). The germline CDR1 and CDR2 sequences are SNHLY and FYNNEI. CDR3 length: 16 residues. V lost 3 bases to trimming and J lost 1 base, with 13 bases between them. The CDR3 here is CASSDRVGAAKNIQYF. The DNA of the CDR3 is TGTGCCAGCAGTGACCGGGTCGGGGCGGCCAAAAACATTCAGTACTTC.

This clonotype was seen at least ten times. This chain joins TRBV6-1 and TRBJ2-7; maybe TRBD2 (6 bases). CDR1 and CDR2 from the germline V gene are MNHNS and SASEGT. The CDR3 is made up of 12 amino acids. Trimming removed 10 bases at V and 7 bases at J, with 17 bases between. The CDR3 nucleotides read TGTGCCACAAGATGGACTACTAGTGAGCAGTACTTC. Translated, it gives CATRWTTSEQYF.

The chain combines TRBV5-1 with TRBJ2-1, with D tentatively TRBD1 or TRBD2 (6 bases each). The V gene's germline CDR1 is SGHRS and CDR2 YFSETQ. The CDR3 length is 15 residues. V was cut by 5 bases and J by 0 bases, with 12 bases left in between. Here the CDR3 DNA reads TGCGCCAGCAGTGGGGGGACAAGCTCCTACAATGAGCAGTTCTTC. Its translation is CASSGGTSSYNEQFF.

This clonotype was detected ten times or more. The chain carries TRBV28 and TRBJ2-4; 7 positions match TRBD2. CDR3 length: 13 amino acids. Looked up from germline, CDR1 is MDHEN and CDR2 is SYDVKM. J gave up 6 bases and V 5 bases, and 4 bases lay outside the gene matches. CDR3 protein: CASSRGEGNIQYF. As DNA, the CDR3 is TGTGCCAGCAGTCGGGGGGAAGGAAACATTCAGTACTTC.

The chain has TRBV28 and TRBJ2-5; 10 bases match TRBD2. Germline assignment: CDR1 MDHEN and CDR2 SYDVKM. V was clipped by 6 bases and J by 5 bases; unmatched bases: 6. CDR3 length equals 14 residues. The CDR3 sequence: CASSEKREGETQYF. CDR3 nucleotides: TGTGCCAGCAGCGAAAAGCGGGAGGGGGAGACCCAGTACTTC.

With respect to this clonotype: One end of the junction fails to match germline, which may point to a read error. The gene calls are TRBV29-1 and TRBJ1-1, with D unclear. The CDR3 contains 12 residues. The germline V gene has CDR1 SQVTM and CDR2 ANQGSEA. The CDR3 is CSVEAMNTEAFF. The DNA of the CDR3 is TGCAGCGTGGAAGCAATGAACACTGAAGCTTTCTTT.

There are many counts of this clonotype. CDR3 sequence (DNA): TGTGCCAGCAGCCCTCCAGGAGGGCGGGGGCGCGGGTCTCGCGAGCAGTACTTC. It is translated as CASSPPGGRGRGSREQYF. The chain joins TRBV13 to TRBJ2-7, with a weak D call TRBD2 (7 bases). This CDR3 is 18 amino acids long. Germline V gene sequence: CDR1 PRHDT, CDR2 FYEKMQ (reference sequence). Trimming shortened V by 5 bases and J by 6 bases, and 29 bases separated the two germline ends.

This clonotype was observed at least ten times. This sequence joins TRBV6-5 and TRBJ2-2, with a weak D call TRBD2 (5 bases). The CDR3 sequence is 14 residues long. The V gene's germline CDR1 is MNHEY and CDR2 SVGAGI. Between the trimmed V and J ends, which lost 0 bases and 6 bases, there was a span of 8 bases. For the CDR3, the DNA is TGTGCCAGCAGTTACTCGTCAGCGGCCGGGGAGCTGTTTTTT. Translating gives CASSYSSAAGELFF.

The table lists this clonotype with a few counts. This chain connects TRBV5-5 to TRBJ2-3, with TRBD2 matching 13 bases. Trimming removed 0 bases from V and 1 base from J; junction bases left unmatched: 11. The CDR3 runs to 20 residues. Per germline, CDR1 SGHKS and CDR2 YYEKEE (reference sequence). The CDR3 region has the DNA TGTGCCAGCAGCTTGGATTGGTGGACTAGCGGGAGATCGGGCACAGATACGCAGTATTTT. Translation gives CASSLDWWTSGRSGTDTQYF.

This clonotype was seen repeatedly, ten times or more. The V and J genes are TRBV27 and TRBJ1-1; tentative D call: TRBD1 (5 bases). CDR3 size: 14 residues. Trimming cost V 6 bases and J 5 bases, with 16 bases left between them. In germline, CDR1 is MNHEY, CDR2 SMNVEV (reference sequence). CDR3 residues: CASRESGGGTEAFF. As DNA, the CDR3 is TGTGCCAGCAGAGAATCTGGGGGAGGAACTGAAGCTTTCTTT.

This clonotype was seen ten or more times. This chain links TRBV7-9 with TRBJ1-1; D gene uncertain. The CDR3 runs 14 residues. V was shortened by 3 bases and J by 7 bases, with 15 bases between the two germline ends. From germline, CDR1 is SEHNR and CDR2 FQNEAQ (reference sequence). The CDR3 spells CASSFKDGHLEAFF. Written as DNA, the CDR3 is TGTGCCAGCAGCTTTAAGGACGGCCACCTTGAAGCTTTCTTT.

This clonotype showed up just a few times. The chain has TRBV5-1 and TRBJ2-5; maybe TRBD1 (6 bases). V gave up 0 bases and J gave up 2 bases, with 11 bases separating them. This CDR3 contains 15 residues. In germline, CDR1 is SGHRS, CDR2 YFSETQ. The CDR3: CASSLAGGTQETQYF. CDR3 DNA sequence: TGCGCCAGCAGCTTGGCCGGTGGGACACAAGAGACCCAGTACTTC.

At least ten counts were recorded for this clonotype. The rearrangement uses TRBV6-2 or TRBV6-3 and TRBJ1-1; D perhaps matches TRBD1 (5 bases). With 0 bases removed from V and 0 bases from J, the gap between germline ends came to 17 bases. CDR1 is MNHEY and CDR2 is SVGEGT in the germline V gene. The length of the CDR3 is 18 residues. The CDR3 spells CASSYSRGDPYMNTEAFF. The DNA of the CDR3 is TGTGCCAGCAGTTACTCCCGGGGGGACCCCTATATGAACACTGAAGCTTTCTTT.

The chain employs TRBV19 and TRBJ1-4; tentatively, D is TRBD1 (5 bases). Trimming removed 3 bases at V and 8 bases at J, with 13 bases between. The CDR3 contains 14 residues. Germline V lookup: CDR1 LNHDA, CDR2 SQIVND (reference sequence). As DNA, the CDR3 is TGTGCCAGTAGTATCGGAGGGGCGGACGAAAAACTGTTTTTT. Protein sequence: CASSIGGADEKLFF. Full variable domain (outside the CDR3, taken from reference TRBV19 and TRBJ1-4): DGGITQSPKYLFRKEGQNVTLSCEQNLNHDAMYWYRQDPGQGLRLIYYSQIVNDFQKGDIAEGYSVSREKKESFPLTVTSAQKNPTAFYLCASSIGGADEKLFFGSGTQLSVL.